The rows below give T cell receptor beta chains drawn from one sample of a study of shared clonotypes between healthy human individuals. Using immunoSEQ multiplex PCR, the repertoire was profiled, and TCRdb retains in-frame clones only, with some absent. The sample consists of roughly 720,000 clones, about 90% of them appearing once. The sample consisted of memory CD8+ T cells from PBMCs. These TCRs come from a man aged 18 to 29 in good health. Some clones in this sample may be carry-over from other donors' samples. CDR3s include the opening cysteine and the closing phenylalanine or tryptophan. A D gene is named only where the DNA matches it firmly. Size tells how often a clone was seen (once, few, many) or the class of an expanded clone, and some rows leave it out.

v_call	d_call	clone_size	j_call	cdr3_aa	cdr3_nt
TRBV7-9	-	once	TRBJ1-1	CASRGPGGNTEAFF	TGTGCCAGCAGGGGGCCGGGCGGGAACACTGAAGCTTTCTTT
TRBV27	TRBD2	-	TRBJ2-1	CASSLWLAGTYNEQFF	TGTGCCAGCAGCCTCTGGCTAGCGGGAACCTACAATGAGCAGTTCTTC
TRBV7-9	-	-	TRBJ2-5	CASSSKAGWETQYF	TGTGCCAGCAGCTCGAAGGCGGGGTGGGAGACCCAGTACTTC
TRBV18	-	-	TRBJ2-3	CASSPSRASTDTQYF	TGTGCCAGCTCACCATCGCGAGCTAGCACAGATACGCAGTATTTT
TRBV5-8	-	-	TRBJ2-6	CASSFSPGASSGANVLTF	TGTGCCAGCAGCTTTTCCCCAGGGGCCTCCTCTGGGGCCAACGTCCTGACTTTC
TRBV27	-	few	TRBJ1-1	CASSEESRLNTEAFF	TGTGCCAGCAGTGAGGAGTCCAGATTGAACACTGAAGCTTTCTTT
TRBV28	TRBD2	many	TRBJ2-1	CASSLWTSGNHEQFF	TGTGCCAGCAGTTTATGGACTAGCGGCAACCATGAGCAGTTCTTC
TRBV9	-	-	TRBJ2-2	CASSVSDTGELFF	TGTGCCAGCAGCGTATCGGACACCGGGGAGCTGTTTTTT
TRBV7-9	TRBD2	-	TRBJ2-7	CASSLGEGGQSYEQYF	TGTGCCAGCAGCTTAGGGGAGGGAGGCCAATCCTACGAGCAGTACTTC
TRBV7-6	-	-	TRBJ2-6	CASKRSGFPSPSGANVLTF	TGTGCCAGCAAAAGATCGGGGTTTCCATCCCCCTCTGGGGCCAACGTCCTGACTTTC
TRBV7-3	TRBD1	-	TRBJ2-5	CASSWAGGGGETQYF	TGTGCCAGCAGCTGGGCAGGGGGCGGAGGAGAGACCCAGTACTTC
TRBV30	-	-	TRBJ2-7	CAWSSASRVPFEQYF	TGTGCCTGGAGTTCGGCTTCCAGGGTCCCCTTCGAGCAGTACTTC
TRBV11-2	-	-	TRBJ2-1	CASSLFPQGSYNEQFF	TGTGCCAGCAGCTTATTTCCGCAGGGCTCCTACAATGAGCAGTTCTTC
TRBV12-5	-	-	TRBJ1-5	CASGPPGGQPQHF	TGTGCTAGTGGTCCCCCGGGAGGTCAGCCCCAGCATTTT
TRBV21-1	-	-	TRBJ2-1	CANPSGQGGNEQFF	TGTGCCAACCCTAGCGGACAGGGGGGGAATGAGCAGTTCTTC
TRBV5-1	-	-	TRBJ2-7	CASSLGTYYEQYF	TGCGCCAGCAGCTTGGGGACATACTACGAGCAGTACTTC